This TCR beta chain was retrieved from a study of control samples from healthy donors and cancer patients. This table comes from immunoSEQ multiplex PCR, and its TCRdb copy is limited to in-frame clones, with some not included. Of roughly 120,000 clones listed, roughly 91% are singletons. V lost 4 bases to trimming and J lost 1 base; unmatched junction nucleotides: 8. The germline V gene encodes CDR1 SGHNT and CDR2 YYREEE (reference sequence). CDR3 length equals 15 residues. Source material: blood. The chain carries TRBV5-4 and TRBJ2-7; 7 bases map to TRBD2. The clonotype was recovered from a woman aged 45-60 years in good health. CDR3 DNA: TGTGCCAGCAGCCTCGGGCTAGCGGCATCCTACGAGCAGTACGTC. Its protein product is CASSLGLAASYEQYV.